A single sample gave rise to the 22 T cell receptor beta chains below, sequenced in a study of post-analysis software for immune sequencing data. cDNA libraries of TCR beta carried unique molecular identifiers. TCRdb reanalysed the PCR reads using MiXCR and keeps one entry per CDR3 protein. The data show approximately 350,000 distinct CDR3 sequences, less than 35% seen once. Notes on the study in general: TRBV5-6, TRBV5-1 and TRBV20-1 belonged to a set of roughly 5 TRBV segments that were more frequent in patients than controls.

Antigens for these TCRs are unknown. Specimen: blood. The receptors were sampled from a girl aged 10-17 years with multiple sclerosis.

This clonotype was counted many times. The chain uses TRBV15 and TRBJ1-5, with D tentatively TRBD1 (6 bases). The CDR3 length is 15 residues. Trimming shortened V by 0 bases and J by 6 bases, and 12 bases separated the two germline ends. Germline V gene sequence: CDR1 LNHNV, CDR2 YYDKDF (reference sequence). CDR3 in DNA: TGTGCCACCAGCAGAGATCGACAGGAGGGTCAGCCCCAGCATTTT. Its protein product is CATSRDRQEGQPQHF.

J is TRBJ2-1 and V is TRBV5-4, with 14 positions matching TRBD2. The V gene end was trimmed by 4 bases and the J gene end by 4 bases; junction bases not matched to a gene: 7. Looked up from germline, CDR1 is SGHNT and CDR2 is YYREEE (reference sequence). The CDR3 sequence is 17 residues long. The CDR3 is CASSPGGLAGAYNEQFF. In DNA, the CDR3 is TGTGCCAGCAGCCCGGGGGGACTAGCGGGGGCTTACAATGAGCAGTTCTTC.

This clonotype was seen only a few times. CDR3: CASSSATSGGGYEQFF. CDR3 coding DNA: TGCGCCAGCAGCTCCGCTACTAGCGGGGGGGGATATGAGCAGTTCTTC. This chain connects TRBV5-1 to TRBJ2-1; 13 positions agree with TRBD2. This CDR3 has 16 amino acids. The germline V gene encodes CDR1 SGHRS and CDR2 YFSETQ. J was trimmed by 8 bases and V by 3 bases; bases with no gene match: 8. Variable domain in full (rest from reference TRBV5-1 and TRBJ2-1): KAGVTQTPRYLIKTRGQQVTLSCSPISGHRSVSWYQQTPGQGLQFLFEYFSETQRNKGNFPGRFSGRQFSNSRSEMNVSTLELGDSALYLCASSSATSGGGYEQFFGPGTRLTVL.

V usage is TRBV7-2 and J usage is TRBJ2-5, with 10 bases that match TRBD2. From germline, CDR1 is SGHTA and CDR2 FQGNSA. CDR3 size: 16 residues. The junction had 8 bases not matched to a gene; V was cut back by 7 bases and J by 0 bases. The CDR3 sequence: CASTAGGPGYQETQYF. In nucleotides, the CDR3 is TGTGCCAGCACAGCGGGGGGGCCCGGGTACCAAGAGACCCAGTACTTC.

V gene TRBV3-1 combines with J gene TRBJ1-2; unclear D gene. This CDR3 contains 15 residues. Germline CDR1 is LGHDT and CDR2 is YNNKEL (reference sequence). Deletions cut 6 bases from V and 4 bases from J, with 18 bases between. CDR3 amino acids: CASRMGIGVSYGYTF. The CDR3 nucleotides are TGTGCCAGCAGGATGGGAATTGGGGTCTCCTATGGCTACACCTTC.

This clonotype was observed a few times. This chain links TRBV25-1 with TRBJ2-3; D not certain. Germline V lookup: CDR1 MGHDK, CDR2 SYGVNS. The length of the CDR3 is 13 residues. Trimming cost V 5 bases and J 1 base, with 7 bases left between them. The CDR3 spells CASSWQGTDTQYF. Written as DNA, the CDR3 is TGTGCCAGCAGTTGGCAGGGCACAGATACGCAGTATTTT. The whole variable domain, filled in from reference TRBV25-1 and TRBJ2-3, reads EADIYQTPRYLVIGTGKKITLECSQTMGHDKMYWYQQDPGMELHLIHYSYGVNSTEKGDLSSESTVSRIRTEHFPLTLESARPSHTSQYLCASSWQGTDTQYFGPGTRLTVL.

This chain joins TRBV9 and TRBJ2-7; TRBD2 matches 7 bases. This CDR3 region has 15 residues. The V and J ends lost 5 bases and 2 bases, in that order; junction bases with no gene match: 10. Germline loops: CDR1 SGDLS, CDR2 YYNGEE. The CDR3 spells CASSQSGAAPYEQYF. CDR3 coding DNA: TGTGCCAGCAGTCAGAGCGGGGCGGCCCCCTACGAGCAGTACTTC.

The chain combines TRBV29-1 with TRBJ2-1, with 9 bases lining up with TRBD2. Germline V gene lookup returns CDR1 SQVTM and CDR2 ANQGSEA. After removal of 7 bases from V and 6 bases from J, the junction contained 10 bases not matched to a gene. The CDR3 covers 14 residues. Here the CDR3 reads CSGFTAGGSNEQFF. CDR3 coding DNA: TGCAGCGGGTTCACGGCGGGGGGGTCCAATGAGCAGTTCTTC.

The sample holds a few counts of this clonotype. This chain connects TRBV27 to TRBJ1-5; D possibly corresponds to TRBD1 (5 bases). V was trimmed by 6 bases and J by 0 bases, leaving 12 bases between them. Germline lookup yields CDR1 MNHEY and CDR2 SMNVEV (reference sequence). The CDR3 is made up of 15 amino acids. The CDR3 nucleotides are TGTGCCAGCAGCCTGACAGCTCATAGCAATCAGCCCCAGCATTTT. It translates to CASSLTAHSNQPQHF.

This sequence joins TRBV6-5 and TRBJ2-1, with D possibly TRBD1 on 5 matching bases. Trimming cost V 0 bases and J 6 bases, with 21 bases left between them. Looked up from germline, CDR1 is MNHEY and CDR2 is SVGAGI. This CDR3 is built from 18 residues. This chain's CDR3 is CASSYSRSRQGSCNEQFF. CDR3 sequence (DNA): TGTGCCAGCAGTTACTCACGTTCACGGCAGGGAAGCTGCAATGAGCAGTTCTTC.

This clonotype was observed a handful of times. This chain links TRBV3-1 with TRBJ2-6; D might be TRBD1 (5 bases). The V gene lost 3 bases and the J gene lost 3 bases, with 12 bases spanning the gap. There are 16 residues in the CDR3. Germline-derived CDR1 and CDR2 are LGHDT and YNNKEL (reference sequence). The CDR3 coding sequence is TGTGCCAGCAGCCATCGCAAAGGGGTTGGGGCCAACGTCCTGACTTTC. It encodes CASSHRKGVGANVLTF. Together with reference TRBV3-1 and TRBJ2-6, the CDR3 gives the full variable domain: DTAVSQTPKYLVTQMGNDKSIKCEQNLGHDTMYWYKQDSKKFLKIMFSYNNKELIINETVPNRFSPKSPDKAHLNLHINSLELGDSAVYFCASSHRKGVGANVLTFGAGSRLTVL.

In this sample, this clonotype turned up a few times. This rearrangement joins TRBV20-1 to TRBJ2-3; possibly TRBD2 for D (7 bases). The CDR3 is made up of 14 amino acids. V gave up 6 bases and J gave up 3 bases, with 16 bases separating them. Germline CDR1 is DFQATT and CDR2 is SNEGSKA (reference sequence). This CDR3 reads CSAVTGGGTDTQYF. The CDR3 DNA follows: TGCAGTGCGGTTACGGGGGGCGGGACAGATACGCAGTATTTT.

This clonotype was observed many times. CDR3 amino acids: CASSPPAGAYEQYF. DNA of the CDR3: TGTGCCAGCAGCCCCCCGGCAGGGGCCTACGAGCAGTACTTC. The V and J genes are TRBV25-1 and TRBJ2-7; perhaps TRBD1 as D (6 bases). The CDR3 length is 14 residues. The V gene's germline CDR1 is MGHDK and CDR2 SYGVNS. Trimming took off 6 bases at V and 2 bases at J, with 14 bases between the two ends.

The V gene is TRBV6-6, the J gene TRBJ1-5; 9 nucleotides line up with TRBD1. V lost 6 bases, J lost 6 bases, and 12 bases stayed unmatched. Germline V lookup: CDR1 MNHNY, CDR2 SVGAGI (reference sequence). The CDR3 sequence is 16 residues long. In DNA form, the CDR3 reads TGTGCCAGCAGAAGTGAGGGACAGGGAGGAACTCAGCCCCAGCATTTT. Its protein is CASRSEGQGGTQPQHF.

The J gene is TRBJ2-5, the V gene TRBV7-9, with TRBD2 matching 14 bases. Germline trimming cut 1 base from V and 11 bases from J; bases unmatched to any gene: 9. Germline-derived CDR1 and CDR2 are SEHNR and FQNEAQ (reference sequence). There are 16 residues in the CDR3. CDR3 protein: CASSLVGLAGGNEQYF. The CDR3 DNA is TGTGCCAGCAGCTTAGTCGGACTAGCGGGGGGCAATGAGCAGTACTTC.

A few counts support this clonotype. The V gene is TRBV12-3 or TRBV12-4, the J gene TRBJ2-2, with 8 bases identical to TRBD1. V shed 6 bases and J 5 bases; nucleotides not matched to a gene: 11. The CDR3 has 16 amino acids. The CDR3 sequence is CASRGRDRKLTGELFF. The DNA of the CDR3 is TGTGCCAGCAGAGGACGGGACAGGAAGCTAACCGGGGAGCTGTTTTTT.

The chain has TRBV24-1 and TRBJ2-3; the match to TRBD2 covers 13 bases. V was pared by 2 bases and J by 2 bases, with 3 bases of the junction left unmatched. This CDR3 is built from 17 residues. From germline, CDR1 is KGHDR and CDR2 SFDVKD. DNA of the CDR3: TGTGCCACCAGTGATTGGACTAGCGGGGGCTCCACAGATACGCAGTATTTT. Protein sequence: CATSDWTSGGSTDTQYF.

A few counts support this clonotype. The CDR3 nucleotides are TGTGCCAGCAGCACAGGGGTAAACTATGGCTACACCTTC. Translating gives CASSTGVNYGYTF. J is TRBJ1-2 and V is TRBV7-9; 7 bases match TRBD1. V shed 5 bases, J shed 2 bases, and the junction held 2 bases outside the gene matches. This CDR3 comprises 13 residues. CDR1 is SEHNR and CDR2 is FQNEAQ in the germline V gene (reference sequence).

The chain uses TRBV25-1 and TRBJ2-7, with D tentatively TRBD1 (6 bases). The V end was cut by 4 bases, the J end by 5 bases, with 18 bases between. The germline V gene encodes CDR1 MGHDK and CDR2 SYGVNS. This CDR3 comprises 15 residues. The CDR3: CASSGTASDLDEQYF. The CDR3 nucleotides are TGTGCCAGCAGTGGGACAGCGTCGGATTTAGACGAGCAGTACTTC.

This chain connects TRBV3-1 to TRBJ2-1, with TRBD2 matching 11 bases. Germline loops: CDR1 LGHDT, CDR2 YNNKEL (reference sequence). After removal of 3 bases from V and 6 bases from J, the junction contained 4 bases not matched to a gene. The CDR3 loop spans 15 amino acids. The CDR3 DNA reads as TGTGCCAGCAGCCAGTTTAGCGGGGGGGCCAATGAGCAGTTCTTC. This codes for CASSQFSGGANEQFF.

V gene TRBV6-5 combines with J gene TRBJ2-4; weak D call: TRBD2 (7 bases). The CDR3 has 15 residues. CDR1 and CDR2 (germline): MNHEY, SVGAGI. Trimming took 9 bases from V and 0 from J, leaving 15 bases between them. The CDR3 sequence is CASRRGGVAKNIQYF. DNA of the CDR3: TGTGCCAGTCGGAGGGGGGGGGTAGCCAAAAACATTCAGTACTTC.

This clonotype appeared a few times. V gene TRBV5-5 combines with J gene TRBJ2-3; 10 positions match TRBD1. Germline lookup yields CDR1 SGHKS and CDR2 YYEKEE (reference sequence). V shed 0 bases and J 4 bases; nucleotides not matched to a gene: 2. The CDR3 sequence is 15 residues long. CDR3 coding DNA: TGTGCCAGCAGCTTGGCAGGACAGGGGGCAGATACGCAGTATTTT. It is translated as CASSLAGQGADTQYF.